The clone carrying this TCR beta chain was counted a few times. Its specificity is not known. The data are from a study of T cells in Graves' hyperthyroidism and ophthalmopathy. Study at large: Peripheral blood specimens were obtained at initial diagnosis, prior to any treatment.

V was clipped by 4 bases and J by 7 bases, with 15 bases between them. The V gene's germline CDR1 is SGHRS and CDR2 YFSETQ. This CDR3 comprises 14 residues. Ophthalmopathy patients had moderate-to-severe active disease, CAS ≥3, NOSPECS ≥4, and disease duration under 3 months. The investigators amplified TCR beta CDR3 regions from RNA transcripts. The HTBI primer set was used in a first-round RT-PCR of the TCR CDR3. TCRdb re-called the multiplex PCR reads through MiXCR, storing one row per CDR3 protein. The sample yields approximately 490,000 distinct CDR3 sequences, 20% to 25% seen once. Study-level points and caveats: Through a model of 13 V-J features, ophthalmopathy was separated from stable hyperthyroidism.

The chain links TRBV5-1 to TRBJ2-1; D call uncertain. The source material was blood. This clonotype was sampled from a woman in her seventies with Graves' ophthalmopathy. The CDR3 DNA reads as TGCGCCAGCAGCCTCGACGTGGCCAGGAATGAGCAGTTCTTC. This gives the protein CASSLDVARNEQFF.